Sequencing of this T cell receptor delta chain was carried out in a study of delta chains in infants with herpesvirus infections (dated by TCRdb to 2022 to 2025). Regarding the study in general: The study prospectively followed a Ugandan infant birth cohort from birth to characterize gammadelta T cell responses to primary cytomegalovirus (CMV) infection. The study looked for a public fetal Vdelta1/Vgamma8 gammadelta TCR clonotype in infants infected with CMV after birth. gammadelta TCRs were sequenced from PBMC obtained from 18 CMV-infected infants (one congenitally infected) and 7 or 8 CMV-uninfected infants for whom sufficient sample was available. Infant blood samples fell into approximate age groups of 1.5, 4, 8 and 12 months. Previously published Belgian fetal and cord blood gammadelta TCR data were added only for comparison and were not generated in this cohort. Overall study results and their limits: The authors noted a small sample size and no race- or environment-matched controls, since nearly all Ugandans acquire CMV before adulthood. Of approximately 20 CMV-infected infants, 4 carried the public Vdelta1 clonotype: three infants infected postnatally before 120 days of age and the congenitally infected infant. Presence of the public clonotype at levels below the detection limit might still occur in CMV-uninfected infants. Within Vdelta1 cells, the frequency of the public clonotype appeared to be inversely correlated with age at infection and to decay rapidly, seemingly not persisting past roughly two months. The public clonotype was found only at the first time point after infection and was absent in uninfected infants and in those infected after 120 days.

The CDR3 spans 24 residues, from the cysteine through the phenylalanine. The DNA shown is the 72-base CDR3, in frame from base 1. Trimming takes 4 bases off V and 0 bases off J; junction bases not matched to a gene: 31. In the germline V gene, CDR1 corresponds to TSWWSYY and CDR2 to QGS. This clone is medium-sized (0.01 to 0.1%). This clone's antigen is unknown. Base qualities were left out, and no much larger clone turns up one base away. Infants were enrolled after their mothers, pregnant women receiving prenatal care in Kampala, Uganda, were recruited, and documentation of maternal HIV status was required. Weekly visits were made to families, and infant clinical information, oral swabs and peripheral blood were collected beginning at 6 weeks of age and every 4 months thereafter. Blood was drawn into heparin tubes, and PBMC were isolated via Ficoll-Paque density gradient centrifugation and then cryopreserved.

Libraries were prepared through RT-PCR. PBMC RNA was reverse transcribed with SuperScript II using gamma-chain- and delta-chain-specific primers to generate TCR cDNA. The cDNA was purified with AMPure XP beads, then amplified and indexed with Illumina adapters using the Nextera XT Index Kit. gammadelta TCR libraries were sequenced on an Illumina MiSeq with a V2 300-cycle kit. Regarding the original processing steps: Using MiXCR v2.1.12, CDR3 sequences were assembled, and reads were mapped onto D, J and V genes obtained from GenBank. Repertoire analyses of the CDR3 clonotypes were performed with VDJtools v1.2.1. In TCRdb, clones were called once more from the public reads by CATT, and rows of identical DNA were later combined. The V and J calls come from TCRdb's annotation, not from the publication. This sample gives 1,000 to 1,300 delta-chain clones in total; 30% to 35% of them show up just once. The ten biggest clones cover around 18% of the sample.

Source: peripheral blood, taken at time point 3 of longitudinal follow-up. The clonotype comes from a human donor who was a Ugandan infant, either HIV-exposed or HIV-unexposed (not recorded which). The V and J genes are TRDV1 and TRDJ1, with 8 bases matching TRDD3. The CDR3 reads as follows: CALGAGPTSSERLGVCTYTDKLIF. The nucleotide sequence reads TGTGCTCTTGGGGCGGGCCCAACATCCTCTGAGCGACTGGGGGTTTGCACGTACACCGATAAACTCATCTTT.